Presented here are 20 T cell receptor beta chains from one specimen sequenced in a study of beta chain features in type 1 diabetes. The study reverse transcribed the entire isolated RNA, so it sequenced expressed TCRB transcripts. Profiling relied on immunoSEQ multiplex PCR, and the TCRdb table lists in-frame clones only, not all of them. The table lists some 900,000 clones, 15% to 20% of them singletons, with 0.023% in the top ten. Source material: naive CD4+ T cells from blood. The receptors shown here come from a woman aged 18-30 years in good health.

This clone was counted only a few times. The chain links TRBV7-9 to TRBJ2-7; TRBD1 agrees at 9 bases. Trimming cost V 4 bases and J 5 bases; bases outside gene matches: 15. CDR1 and CDR2 from the germline V gene are SEHNR and FQNEAQ (reference sequence). The CDR3 sequence is 17 residues long. Here the CDR3 reads CASSSPPGTGSRHEQYF. The CDR3 DNA sequence: TGTGCCAGCAGCTCCCCCCCGGGGACAGGGTCTCGACACGAGCAGTACTTC.

This clone was detected a few times. This rearrangement joins TRBV10-3 to TRBJ2-1; 11 nucleotides agree with TRBD2. CDR1 is ENHRY and CDR2 is SYGVKD in the germline V gene. The CDR3 is made up of 19 amino acids. Unmatched junction bases numbered 14, after V lost 7 bases and J lost 0 bases. CDR3 amino acids: CAIKSSGTSGPASYNEQFF. The CDR3 region has the DNA TGTGCCATCAAGAGTTCCGGGACTAGCGGACCCGCCTCCTACAATGAGCAGTTCTTC.

The rearrangement links TRBV10-3 to TRBJ2-1, with a possible D match to TRBD1 (5 bases). The CDR3 sequence is 15 residues long. Germline CDR1 reads ENHRY; CDR2 reads SYGVKD. V was shortened by 1 base and J by 1 base, with 8 bases between the two germline ends. The CDR3 nucleotides read TGTGCCATCAGTGAGTTAGGGGATTCCTACAATGAGCAGTTCTTC. Translated, it gives CAISELGDSYNEQFF.

This sequence joins TRBV5-4 and TRBJ2-3, with 13 bases aligning to TRBD2. Germline CDR1 and CDR2: SGHNT and YYREEE (reference sequence). The CDR3 runs 14 residues. The CDR3 DNA sequence: TGTTCCTCCAGGACTAGCGGGGGCTCAAATACGCAGTATTTT. Protein: CSSRTSGGSNTQYF. The full variable domain, rest sourced from reference TRBV5-4 and TRBJ2-3, is ETGVTQSPTHLIKTRGQQVTLRCSSQSGHNTVSWYQQALGQGPQFIFQYYREEENGRGNFPPRFSGLQFPNYSSELNVNALELDDSALYLCSSRTSGGSNTQYFGPGTRLTVL.

The table lists this clone with a few counts. The V call is TRBV7-9, the J call TRBJ1-2, with a possible D match to TRBD1 (5 bases). The germline gives CDR1 SEHNR, CDR2 FQNEAQ (reference sequence). The CDR3 spans 16 residues. The V end lost 5 bases, the J end lost 2 bases, and 18 bases lay between the germline ends. CDR3 amino acids: CASSREGTGRNYGYTF. The CDR3 nucleotides read TGTGCCAGCAGCCGAGAGGGTACAGGACGGAACTATGGCTACACCTTC.

The rearrangement joins TRBV9 to TRBJ1-3, with D unresolved. The CDR3 runs 16 residues. Germline CDR1 reads SGDLS; CDR2 reads YYNGEE. The V end lost 0 bases, the J end lost 2 bases, and 12 bases lay between the germline ends. This CDR3 is CASSVEPGGTGNTIYF. The CDR3 region has the DNA TGTGCCAGCAGCGTAGAGCCTGGTGGTACTGGAAACACCATATATTTT.

This clone has a handful of counts. The rearrangement uses TRBV4-1 and TRBJ1-5, with 9 bases lining up with TRBD1. The CDR3 totals 16 residues. V lost 2 bases, J lost 6 bases, and 8 bases stayed unmatched. Germline loops: CDR1 MGHRA, CDR2 YSYEKL. The CDR3 DNA reads as TGCGCCAGCAGCCAACCCGGGACAGGGAACGGTCAGCCCCAGCATTTT. This encodes CASSQPGTGNGQPQHF.

The chain uses TRBV20-1 and TRBJ2-7; tentatively, D is TRBD1 (6 bases). Trimming removed 6 bases at V and 5 bases at J, with 11 bases between. CDR1 and CDR2 from the germline V gene are DFQATT and SNEGSKA (reference sequence). The CDR3 is 11 amino acids. CDR3 bases: TGCAGTGCCACAGGGCGCCACGAGCAGTACTTC. Protein product: CSATGRHEQYF.

V usage is TRBV19 and J usage is TRBJ2-3, with D unclear. The ends were cut back, 5 bases at V and 2 bases at J, with 11 bases in the middle. Germline V gene data show CDR1 as LNHDA and CDR2 as SQIVND (reference sequence). This CDR3 region has 14 residues. The chain's CDR3 is CASSGSRITDTQYF. In nucleotides, the CDR3 is TGTGCCAGTAGTGGTAGCCGGATCACAGATACGCAGTATTTT.

This clone has just a few counts. V is TRBV14 and J is TRBJ2-2; a weak D match, TRBD2 (5 bases). V lost 3 bases to trimming and J lost 2 bases, with 16 bases between them. Germline CDR1 reads SGHDN; CDR2 reads FVKESK. CDR3 size: 17 residues. CDR3 sequence (DNA): TGTGCCAGCAGCCAGCGACGGGGTACCAAAAACACCGGGGAGCTGTTTTTT. It yields the protein CASSQRRGTKNTGELFF.

This clone was recorded a few times. The chain uses TRBV6-1 and TRBJ1-3; TRBD1 is a possible D gene (6 bases). The CDR3 is 17 residues long. The V gene's germline CDR1 is MNHNS and CDR2 SASEGT. The germline V and J ends were trimmed by 4 bases and 0 bases, with 16 bases remaining between them. The CDR3 loop reads CASSATTTGISGNTIYF. The CDR3 nucleotides are TGTGCCAGCAGTGCCACAACGACAGGAATCTCTGGAAACACCATATATTTT.

This chain uses TRBV7-9 with TRBJ2-3, with D perhaps matching TRBD2 (6 bases). CDR1 and CDR2 from the germline V gene are SEHNR and FQNEAQ (reference sequence). V lost 3 bases and J lost 5, with 18 bases in between. The CDR3 is made up of 16 amino acids. The DNA for the CDR3 is TGTGCCAGCAGCTTGCAGGGAGGCCTCATGGGAGATACGCAGTATTTT. Protein: CASSLQGGLMGDTQYF.

This clone appeared a few times. The rearrangement links TRBV6-5 to TRBJ2-1, with TRBD2 as a possible D gene (5 bases). The CDR3 is 16 residues long. CDR1 and CDR2 from the germline V gene are MNHEY and SVGAGI. The V gene lost 0 bases and the J gene lost 6 bases, with 15 bases spanning the gap. This chain's CDR3 is CASSYSFTLRGNEQFF. The CDR3 nucleotides are TGTGCCAGCAGTTACTCCTTCACCCTTCGGGGCAATGAGCAGTTCTTC.

This clone was seen a handful of times. V gene TRBV25-1 combines with J gene TRBJ2-3; 10 bases match TRBD2. The length of the CDR3 is 15 residues. With V trimmed by 3 bases and J by 4 bases, 4 bases remained unmatched. The germline gives CDR1 MGHDK, CDR2 SYGVNS. The CDR3 DNA reads TGTGCCAGCAGTGATAGCGGGAGGCCCGCAGATACGCAGTATTTT. Amino acid sequence: CASSDSGRPADTQYF.

In this sample, this clone turned up a few times. This chain uses TRBV20-1 with TRBJ1-2, with D unclear. CDR3 length equals 11 residues. Trimming removed 5 bases from V and 4 bases from J, with 8 bases in between. Germline V CDR1 and CDR2: DFQATT, SNEGSKA (reference sequence). CDR3 region: CSAHSTYGYTF. DNA for the CDR3: TGCAGTGCTCACAGCACCTATGGCTACACCTTC.

V is TRBV27 and J is TRBJ2-7; 9 bases line up with TRBD2. J gave up 6 bases and V 2 bases, and 23 bases lay outside the gene matches. Per the germline V gene, CDR1 is MNHEY and CDR2 is SMNVEV (reference sequence). This CDR3 contains 20 residues. The CDR3 region has the DNA TGTGCCAGCAGTTTAGAGGCCTGGCGGGAGGGCGCTATCCCGAGCGGCGAGCAGTACTTC. This gives the protein CASSLEAWREGAIPSGEQYF.

This rearrangement joins TRBV7-2 to TRBJ2-3, with 8 bases fitting TRBD1. The CDR3 covers 17 residues. Germline V lookup: CDR1 SGHTA, CDR2 FQGNSA. V dropped 2 bases and J dropped 5; count of bases not matched to a gene: 12. As DNA, the CDR3 is TGTGCCAGCAGCTTAAATTTGCAGGGGGCGACGTTAGATACGCAGTATTTT. It is translated as CASSLNLQGATLDTQYF.

V and J are TRBV10-2 and TRBJ1-4; TRBD1 is a possible D gene (5 bases). V was shortened by 4 bases and J by 4 bases, with 10 bases between the two germline ends. Germline V gene lookup returns CDR1 WSHSY and CDR2 SAAADI. The CDR3 is 14 residues long. CDR3 region: CASSVRGSNEKLFF. The CDR3 nucleotides read TGCGCCAGCAGTGTGAGGGGCAGTAATGAAAAACTGTTTTTT.

Points on this clone: A much more abundant neighbour one base away suggests this may be a read error. This chain links TRBV6-5 with TRBJ1-1; D possibly corresponds to TRBD1 (5 bases). The CDR3 is 13 amino acids. The germline V gene encodes CDR1 MNHEY and CDR2 SVGAGI. Between the trimmed V and J ends, which lost 5 bases and 0 bases, there was a span of 7 bases. The CDR3 loop reads CASSQQVNTEAFF. The CDR3 bases are TGTGCCAGCAGTCAACAGGTGAACACTGAAGCTTTCTTT.

The chain uses TRBV10-3 and TRBJ1-5; tentative D call: TRBD1 (5 bases). Germline CDR1 reads ENHRY; CDR2 reads SYGVKD. The V and J ends lost 10 bases and 6 bases respectively, with 16 bases between them. The CDR3 consists of 13 residues. CDR3 loop: CATTQGPSQPQHF. The CDR3 coding sequence is TGTGCCACCACCCAGGGTCCCTCTCAGCCCCAGCATTTT.